The clone carrying this TCR beta chain was found once. Given a much more abundant clone one base away, this may be a read error. CDR3 size: 16 residues. Germline-derived CDR1 and CDR2 are SGDLS and YYNGEE. TCRdb reprocessed the RACE reads with MiXCR, giving one entry per CDR3 protein. Of under 200,000 distinct CDR3 sequences listed, 25% to 35% are singletons. This specimen belongs to a study of human T cells and chemical hapten exposure. Time point noted: pre-sensitization, week 0. Documented treatment: therapeutic diphenylcyclopropenone sensitization with weekly scalp DPC. This receptor was identified in a woman younger than 45 with alopecia areata. Some clones in this sample may be carry-over from other donors' samples. The J gene is TRBJ2-5, the V gene TRBV9; TRBD2 aligns across 10 bases. Sequenced material: whole blood, taken in connection with sensitization to the hapten diphenylcyclopropenone (DPC). CDR3 in DNA: TGTGCCAACAGCGTAGGGCTAGCGGGGGTCCAAGAGACCCAGTACTTC. Translated: CANSVGLAGVQETQYF.